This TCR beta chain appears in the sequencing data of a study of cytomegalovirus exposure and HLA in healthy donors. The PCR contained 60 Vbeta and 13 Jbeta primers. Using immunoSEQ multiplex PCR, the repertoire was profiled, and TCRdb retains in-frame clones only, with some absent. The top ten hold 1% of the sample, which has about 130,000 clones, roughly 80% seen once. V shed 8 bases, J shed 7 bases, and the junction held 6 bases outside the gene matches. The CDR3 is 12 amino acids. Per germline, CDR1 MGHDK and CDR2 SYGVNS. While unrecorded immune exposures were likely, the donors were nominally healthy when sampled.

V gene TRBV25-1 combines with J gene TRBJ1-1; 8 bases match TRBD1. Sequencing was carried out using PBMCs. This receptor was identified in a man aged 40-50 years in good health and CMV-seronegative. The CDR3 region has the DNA TGTGCCAGCGGGACAGGTTATAGTGAAGCTTTCTTT. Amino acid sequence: CASGTGYSEAFF.